This TCR beta chain appears in the sequencing data of a study of CD8+ T cells in alopecia areata. Study-wide context: Once tofacitinib had been taken for 6 to 18 months, 6 months off drug followed.

In its sample, this clone was seen a few times. The CDR3 contains 14 residues. Germline V CDR1 and CDR2: SQVTM, ANQGSEA. V gave up 6 bases and J gave up 1 base; unmatched junction bases: 5. After isolation, RNA underwent reverse transcription to generate cDNA as the sequencing template. Here immunoSEQ multiplex PCR was the method, and the copy in TCRdb shows in-frame clones only, minus some. This repertoire shows approximately 150,000 clones, about half found once; its top ten account for roughly 0.99%. This clonotype was sampled from a human donor with alopecia areata. The gene calls are TRBV29-1 and TRBJ1-4; 7 positions agree with TRBD1. The specimen comprised CD4+ T cells sorted from blood, sampled at week 0. The CDR3: CSVLGTETNEKLFF. The DNA for the CDR3 is TGCAGCGTACTCGGGACAGAAACTAATGAAAAACTGTTTTTT. The full variable domain, in which reference TRBV29-1 and TRBJ1-4 provide the parts outside the CDR3, is SAVISQKPSRDICQRGTSLTIQCQVDSQVTMMFWYRQQPGQSLTLIATANQGSEATYESGFVIDKFPISRPNLTFSTLTVSNMSPEDSSIYLCSVLGTETNEKLFFGSGTQLSVL.